This T cell receptor (beta chain) stems from a study of identical twins. Findings and caveats of the study: In cord blood, abundant beta clonotypes had fewer insertions; memory showed no trend. Monozygotic twin pairs showed more out-of-frame TCR alpha sharing than models estimated. The same donors were not followed; conclusions instead depended on cross-sectional statistical analysis.

The CDR3 length is 16 residues. Germline loops: CDR1 SEHNR, CDR2 FQNEAQ (reference sequence). J lost 0 bases, V lost 4 bases, and 6 bases had no gene match. The sample holds many counts of this clonotype. What it binds is unknown. TCRdb redid the calling of the 5' RACE reads with MiXCR, one entry per CDR3 protein. The table has 690,000 or so distinct CDR3 sequences, around 8.6% seen once; the top ten hold 0.75% to 1%. This sample also belongs to another study, concerning yellow fever vaccine responses in identical twins.

V usage is TRBV7-9 and J usage is TRBJ2-3; 8 bases are shared with TRBD2. This receptor was taken from a woman under 30 in good health. The source material was PBMCs. CDR3 in DNA: TGTGCCAGCAGCTCTCTAGCGGGCCAGAGCACAGATACGCAGTATTTT. Protein product: CASSSLAGQSTDTQYF. The full variable domain, completed using reference TRBV7-9 and TRBJ2-3, is DTGVSQNPRHKITKRGQNVTFRCDPISEHNRLYWYRQTLGQGPEFLTYFQNEAQLEKSRLLSDRFSAERPKGSFSTLEIQRTEQGDSAMYLCASSSLAGQSTDTQYFGPGTRLTVL.